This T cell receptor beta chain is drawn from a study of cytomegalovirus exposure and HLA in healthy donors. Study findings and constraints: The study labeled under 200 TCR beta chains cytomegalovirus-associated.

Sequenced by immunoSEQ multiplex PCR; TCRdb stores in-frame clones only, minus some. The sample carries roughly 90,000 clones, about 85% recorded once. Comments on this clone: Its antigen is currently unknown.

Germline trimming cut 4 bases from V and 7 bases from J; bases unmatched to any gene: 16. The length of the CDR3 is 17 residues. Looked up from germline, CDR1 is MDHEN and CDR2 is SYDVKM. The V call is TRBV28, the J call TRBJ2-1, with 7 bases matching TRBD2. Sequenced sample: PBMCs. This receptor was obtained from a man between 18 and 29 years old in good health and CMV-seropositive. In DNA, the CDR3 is TGTGCCAGCAGTTCTGGACTAGTCCCCCAGGGTATGAATGAGCAGTTCTTC. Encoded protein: CASSSGLVPQGMNEQFF.